The sequence of this TCR beta chain was determined in a study of T-cell memory formation after mild COVID-19. Regarding the study as a whole: Clones shrinking from day 15 to 85 showed even CD4/CD8 mixes; later expanders tilted CD4+.

This clonotype has a count of ten or more. Antigen specificity is unknown. TCRdb independently ran MiXCR on the 5' RACE reads; one entry per CDR3 protein. The profile shows 250,000 to 350,000 distinct CDR3 sequences, around an eighth of them singletons. The TCR originated in a man between 18 and 29 years old who had mild COVID-19 (a few samples of this study predate the infection). Cell type and time point are not known. Sequenced input: PBMCs or a T cell subset sorted from them (not recorded which).

In DNA form, the CDR3 reads TGTGCCAGCAGTGAAGGACTAGCGACAGATACGCAGTATTTT. It specifies CASSEGLATDTQYF. The chain joins TRBV6-1 to TRBJ2-3, with 8 positions matching TRBD2. The CDR3 consists of 14 residues. The V segment lost 1 base and the J segment 3 bases; nucleotides outside the gene matches: 0. Germline loops: CDR1 MNHNS, CDR2 SASEGT.